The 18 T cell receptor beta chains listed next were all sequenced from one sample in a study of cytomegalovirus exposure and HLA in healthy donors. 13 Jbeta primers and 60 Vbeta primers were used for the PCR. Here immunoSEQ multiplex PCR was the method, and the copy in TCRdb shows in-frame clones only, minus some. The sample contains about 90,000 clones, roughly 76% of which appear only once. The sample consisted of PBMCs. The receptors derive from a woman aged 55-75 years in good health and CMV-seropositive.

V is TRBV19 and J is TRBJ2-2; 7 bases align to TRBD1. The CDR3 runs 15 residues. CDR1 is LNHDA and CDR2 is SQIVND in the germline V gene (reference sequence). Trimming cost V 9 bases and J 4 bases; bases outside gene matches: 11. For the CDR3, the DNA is TGTGCCAGCAACGACAGGGCACGGGGCACCGGGGAGCTGTTTTTT. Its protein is CASNDRARGTGELFF.

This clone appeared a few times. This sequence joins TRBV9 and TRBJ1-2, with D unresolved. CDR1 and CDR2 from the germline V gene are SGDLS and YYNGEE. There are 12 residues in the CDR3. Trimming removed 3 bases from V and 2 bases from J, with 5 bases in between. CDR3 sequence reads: CASSALNYGYTF. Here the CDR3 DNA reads TGTGCCAGCAGCGCCCTCAACTATGGCTACACCTTC.

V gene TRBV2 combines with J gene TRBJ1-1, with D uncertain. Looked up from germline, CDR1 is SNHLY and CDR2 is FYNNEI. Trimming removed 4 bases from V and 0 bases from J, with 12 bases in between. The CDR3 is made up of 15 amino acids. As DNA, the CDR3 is TGTGCCAGCAGTGTTGAGGAAGTGATGAACACTGAAGCTTTCTTT. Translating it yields CASSVEEVMNTEAFF.

CDR3 region: CASSPPVGSPLHF. CDR3 DNA sequence: TGTGCCAGCTCACCACCGGTCGGGTCACCCCTCCACTTT. The chain carries TRBV18 and TRBJ1-6; D call uncertain. This CDR3 spans 13 amino acids. The V end lost 0 bases, the J end lost 10 bases, and 7 bases lay between the germline ends. Germline V gene sequence: CDR1 KGHSH, CDR2 LQKENI.

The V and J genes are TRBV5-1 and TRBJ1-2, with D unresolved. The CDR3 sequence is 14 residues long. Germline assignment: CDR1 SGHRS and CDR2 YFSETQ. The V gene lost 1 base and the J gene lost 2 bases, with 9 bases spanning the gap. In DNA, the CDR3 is TGCGCCAGCAGCTTGCAGACGGGAAACTATGGCTACACCTTC. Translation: CASSLQTGNYGYTF.

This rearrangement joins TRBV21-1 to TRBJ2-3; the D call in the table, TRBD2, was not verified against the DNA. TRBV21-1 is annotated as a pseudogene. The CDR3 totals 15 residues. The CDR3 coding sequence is TGTGCCAGCAGCAGGGGACTAGCGGACACAGATACGCAGTATTTT. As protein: CASSRGLADTDTQYF.

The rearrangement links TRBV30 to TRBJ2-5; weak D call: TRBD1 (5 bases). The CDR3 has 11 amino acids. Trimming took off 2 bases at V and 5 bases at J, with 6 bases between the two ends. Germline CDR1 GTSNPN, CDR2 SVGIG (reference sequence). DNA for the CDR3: TGTGCCTGGAGTAAGGGGGAGACCCAGTACTTC. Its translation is CAWSKGETQYF.

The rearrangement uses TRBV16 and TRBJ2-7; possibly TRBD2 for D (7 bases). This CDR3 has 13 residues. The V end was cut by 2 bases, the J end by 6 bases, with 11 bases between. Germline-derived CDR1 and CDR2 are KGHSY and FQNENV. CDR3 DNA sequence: TGTGCCAGCAGCCAAACTAGGGGGGGCGAGCAGTACTTC. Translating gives CASSQTRGGEQYF.

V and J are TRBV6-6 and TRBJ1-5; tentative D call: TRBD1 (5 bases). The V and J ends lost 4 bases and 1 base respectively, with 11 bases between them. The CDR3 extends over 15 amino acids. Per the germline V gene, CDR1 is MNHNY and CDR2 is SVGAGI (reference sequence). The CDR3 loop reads CASSSRVVSNQPQHF. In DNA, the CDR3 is TGTGCCAGCAGTTCCAGGGTAGTGAGCAATCAGCCCCAGCATTTT.

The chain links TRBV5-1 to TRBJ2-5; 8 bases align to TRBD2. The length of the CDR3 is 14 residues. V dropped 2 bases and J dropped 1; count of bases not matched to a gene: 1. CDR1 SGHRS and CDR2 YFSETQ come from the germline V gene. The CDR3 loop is CASSFGRAQETQYF. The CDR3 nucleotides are TGCGCCAGCAGCTTCGGGAGGGCCCAAGAGACCCAGTACTTC.

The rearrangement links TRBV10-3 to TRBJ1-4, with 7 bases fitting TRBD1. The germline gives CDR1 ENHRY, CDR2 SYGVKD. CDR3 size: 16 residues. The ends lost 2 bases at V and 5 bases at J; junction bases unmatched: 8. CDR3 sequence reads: CAISERPGQQNEKLFF. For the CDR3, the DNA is TGTGCCATCAGTGAGAGACCGGGACAGCAGAATGAAAAACTGTTTTTT.

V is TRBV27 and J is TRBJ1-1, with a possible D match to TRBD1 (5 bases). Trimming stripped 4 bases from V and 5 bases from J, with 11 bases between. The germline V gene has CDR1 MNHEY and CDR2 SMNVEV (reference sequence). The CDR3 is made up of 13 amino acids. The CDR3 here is CASSWGEGTEAFF. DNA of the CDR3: TGTGCCAGCAGTTGGGGGGAAGGGACTGAAGCTTTCTTT.

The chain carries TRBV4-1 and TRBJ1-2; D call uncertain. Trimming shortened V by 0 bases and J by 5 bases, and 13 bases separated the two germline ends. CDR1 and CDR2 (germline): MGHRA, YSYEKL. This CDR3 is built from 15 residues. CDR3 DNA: TGCGCCAGCAGCCAAGATAATTCGCGTTTTTATGGCTACACCTTC. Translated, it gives CASSQDNSRFYGYTF.

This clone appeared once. This chain's CDR3 is CASSPQGDGYTF. The CDR3 region has the DNA TGCGCCAGCAGCCCACAGGGGGATGGCTACACCTTC. The chain joins TRBV5-1 to TRBJ1-2; the match to TRBD1 covers 8 bases. V was clipped by 4 bases and J by 6 bases; unmatched bases: 2. The CDR3 length is 12 residues. Germline lookup yields CDR1 SGHRS and CDR2 YFSETQ.

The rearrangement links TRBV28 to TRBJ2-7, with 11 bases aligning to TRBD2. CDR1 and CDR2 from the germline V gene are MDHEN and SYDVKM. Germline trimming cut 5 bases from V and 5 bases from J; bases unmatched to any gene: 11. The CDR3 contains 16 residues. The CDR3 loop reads CASSPPLAGGPDEQYF. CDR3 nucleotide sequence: TGTGCCAGCAGTCCACCATTAGCGGGAGGGCCCGACGAGCAGTACTTC.

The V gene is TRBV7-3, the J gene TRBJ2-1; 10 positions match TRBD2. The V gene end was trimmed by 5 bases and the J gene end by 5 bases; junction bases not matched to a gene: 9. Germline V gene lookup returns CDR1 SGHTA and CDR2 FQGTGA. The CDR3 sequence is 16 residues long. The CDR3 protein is CASSPPAGGPNNEQFF. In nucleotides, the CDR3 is TGTGCCAGCAGCCCCCCAGCGGGAGGGCCCAACAATGAGCAGTTCTTC.

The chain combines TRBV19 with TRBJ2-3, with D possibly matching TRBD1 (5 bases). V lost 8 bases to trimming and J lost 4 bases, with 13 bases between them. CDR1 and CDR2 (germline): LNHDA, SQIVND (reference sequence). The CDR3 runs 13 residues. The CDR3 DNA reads TGTGCCAGTCAACAGGTGACAGCAGATACGCAGTATTTT. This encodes CASQQVTADTQYF.

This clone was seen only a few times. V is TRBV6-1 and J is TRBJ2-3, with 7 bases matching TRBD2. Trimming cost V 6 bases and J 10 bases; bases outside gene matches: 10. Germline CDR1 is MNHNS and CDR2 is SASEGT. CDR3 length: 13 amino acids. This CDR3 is CASRGGRGEAQYF. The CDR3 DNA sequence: TGTGCCAGCAGGGGAGGGAGAGGTGAGGCGCAGTATTTT.